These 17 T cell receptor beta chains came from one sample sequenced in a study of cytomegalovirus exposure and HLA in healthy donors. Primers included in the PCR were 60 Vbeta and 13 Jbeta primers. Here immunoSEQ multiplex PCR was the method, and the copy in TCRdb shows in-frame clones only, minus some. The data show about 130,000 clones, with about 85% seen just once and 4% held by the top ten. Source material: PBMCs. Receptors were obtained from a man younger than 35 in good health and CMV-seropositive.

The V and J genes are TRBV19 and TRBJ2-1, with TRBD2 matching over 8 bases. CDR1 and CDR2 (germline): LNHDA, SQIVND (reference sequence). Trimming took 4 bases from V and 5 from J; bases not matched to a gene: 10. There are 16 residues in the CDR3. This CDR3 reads CASSTGTSIVDNEQFF. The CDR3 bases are TGTGCCAGTAGTACTGGGACTAGTATCGTGGACAATGAGCAGTTCTTC.

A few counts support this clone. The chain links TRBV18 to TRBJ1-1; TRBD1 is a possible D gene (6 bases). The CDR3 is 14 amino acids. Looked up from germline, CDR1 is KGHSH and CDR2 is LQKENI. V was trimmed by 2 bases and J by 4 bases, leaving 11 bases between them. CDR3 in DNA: TGTGCCAGCTCACCAGGGGGCCGGGGCACTGAAGCTTTCTTT. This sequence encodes CASSPGGRGTEAFF. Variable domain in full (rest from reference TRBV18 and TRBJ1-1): NAGVMQNPRHLVRRRGQEARLRCSPMKGHSHVYWYRQLPEEGLKFMVYLQKENIIDESGMPKERFSAEFPKEGPSILRIQQVVRGDSAAYFCASSPGGRGTEAFFGQGTRLTVV.

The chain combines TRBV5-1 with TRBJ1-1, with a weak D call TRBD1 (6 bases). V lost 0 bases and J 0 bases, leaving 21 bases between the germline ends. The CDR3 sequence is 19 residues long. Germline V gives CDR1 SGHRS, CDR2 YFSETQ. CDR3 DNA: TGCGCCAGCAGCTTGGACCCCTTTAGGGGGACCCGTATGAACACTGAAGCTTTCTTT. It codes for CASSLDPFRGTRMNTEAFF.

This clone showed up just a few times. The CDR3 DNA sequence: TGTGCCAGCAGCTCAAAACTTGGGTCCAGGGATACGCAGTATTTT. It encodes CASSSKLGSRDTQYF. V and J are TRBV5-5 and TRBJ2-3; no definite D call. This CDR3 is 15 amino acids long. Germline loops: CDR1 SGHKS, CDR2 YYEKEE (reference sequence). The V end lost 3 bases, the J end lost 6 bases, and 17 bases lay between the germline ends.

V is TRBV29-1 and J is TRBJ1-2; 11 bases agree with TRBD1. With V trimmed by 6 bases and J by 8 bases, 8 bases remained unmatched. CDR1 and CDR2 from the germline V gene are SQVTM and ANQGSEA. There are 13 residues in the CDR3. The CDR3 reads CSVGGQGDSGYTF. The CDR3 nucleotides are TGCAGCGTGGGGGGACAGGGGGATTCGGGCTACACCTTC.

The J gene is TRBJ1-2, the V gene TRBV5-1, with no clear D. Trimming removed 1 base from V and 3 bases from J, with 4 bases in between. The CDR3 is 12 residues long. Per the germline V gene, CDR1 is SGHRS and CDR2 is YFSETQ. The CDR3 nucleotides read TGCGCCAGCAGCTTGACAGACTATGGCTACACCTTC. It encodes CASSLTDYGYTF.

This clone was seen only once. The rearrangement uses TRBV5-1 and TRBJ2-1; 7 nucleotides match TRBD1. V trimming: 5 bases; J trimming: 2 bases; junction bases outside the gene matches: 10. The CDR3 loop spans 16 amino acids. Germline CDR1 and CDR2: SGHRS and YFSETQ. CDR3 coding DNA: TGCGCCAGCAGGCCCGACAGGGTTGTAGCCTACAATGAGCAGTTCTTC. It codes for CASRPDRVVAYNEQFF.

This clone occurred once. The DNA for the CDR3 is TGCGCCAGCAGCCAAGATTCAGGTGGGCAGGCTGGGTCACCCCTCCACTTT. The encoded protein is CASSQDSGGQAGSPLHF. The chain uses TRBV4-3 and TRBJ1-6; D gene unclear. The CDR3 loop spans 17 amino acids. The germline gives CDR1 LGHNA, CDR2 YSLEER. Trimming removed 0 bases at V and 10 bases at J, with 19 bases between.

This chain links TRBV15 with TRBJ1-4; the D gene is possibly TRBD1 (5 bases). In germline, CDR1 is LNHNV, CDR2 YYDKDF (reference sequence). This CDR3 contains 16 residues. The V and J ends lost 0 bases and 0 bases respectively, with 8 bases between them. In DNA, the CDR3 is TGTGCCACCAGCAGAGACCGGGACTCAACTAATGAAAAACTGTTTTTT. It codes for CATSRDRDSTNEKLFF.

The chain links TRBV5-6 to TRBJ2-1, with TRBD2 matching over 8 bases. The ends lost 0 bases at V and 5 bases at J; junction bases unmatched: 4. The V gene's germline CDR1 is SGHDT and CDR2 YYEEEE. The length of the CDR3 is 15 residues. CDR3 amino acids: CASSLALAGHNEQFF. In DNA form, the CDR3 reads TGTGCCAGCAGCTTGGCCCTAGCGGGTCACAATGAGCAGTTCTTC.

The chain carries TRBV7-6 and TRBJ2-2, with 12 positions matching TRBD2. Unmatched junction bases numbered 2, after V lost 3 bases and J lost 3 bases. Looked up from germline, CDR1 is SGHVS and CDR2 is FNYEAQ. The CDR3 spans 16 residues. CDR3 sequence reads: CASSFLAGGHTGELFF. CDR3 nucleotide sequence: TGTGCCAGCAGCTTCCTAGCGGGGGGGCACACCGGGGAGCTGTTTTTT.

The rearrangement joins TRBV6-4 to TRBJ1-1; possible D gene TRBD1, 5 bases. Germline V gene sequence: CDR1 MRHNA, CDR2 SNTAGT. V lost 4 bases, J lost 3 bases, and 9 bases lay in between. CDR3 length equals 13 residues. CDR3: CASSARADTEAFF. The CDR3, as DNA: TGTGCCAGCAGTGCCAGGGCTGACACTGAAGCTTTCTTT.

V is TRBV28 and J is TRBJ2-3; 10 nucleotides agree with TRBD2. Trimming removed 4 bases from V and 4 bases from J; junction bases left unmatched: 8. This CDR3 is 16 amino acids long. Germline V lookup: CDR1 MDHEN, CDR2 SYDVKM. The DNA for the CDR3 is TGTGCCAGCAGTTACCTCCTAGCGGGGGTCCCAGATACGCAGTATTTT. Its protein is CASSYLLAGVPDTQYF.

The CDR3 region is CATSDFTYEQYF. Here the CDR3 DNA reads TGTGCCACCTCGGACTTTACCTACGAGCAGTACTTC. This sequence joins TRBV2 and TRBJ2-7; the D gene is possibly TRBD2 (5 bases). Between the trimmed V and J ends, which lost 10 bases and 2 bases, there was a span of 12 bases. This CDR3 is built from 12 residues. The V gene's germline CDR1 is SNHLY and CDR2 FYNNEI.

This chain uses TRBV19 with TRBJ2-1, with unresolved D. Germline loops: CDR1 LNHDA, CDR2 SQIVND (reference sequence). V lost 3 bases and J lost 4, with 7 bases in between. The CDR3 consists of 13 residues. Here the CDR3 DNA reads TGTGCCAGTAGTATCGAACAGTACAATGAGCAGTTCTTC. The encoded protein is CASSIEQYNEQFF. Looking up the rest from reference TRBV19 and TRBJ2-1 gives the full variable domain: DGGITQSPKYLFRKEGQNVTLSCEQNLNHDAMYWYRQDPGQGLRLIYYSQIVNDFQKGDIAEGYSVSREKKESFPLTVTSAQKNPTAFYLCASSIEQYNEQFFGPGTRLTVL.

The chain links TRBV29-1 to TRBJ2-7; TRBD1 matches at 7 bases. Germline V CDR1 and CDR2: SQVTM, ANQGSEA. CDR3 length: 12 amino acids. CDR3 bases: TGCAGTGCCGGGACAGACTCCTACGAGCAGTACTTC. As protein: CSAGTDSYEQYF.

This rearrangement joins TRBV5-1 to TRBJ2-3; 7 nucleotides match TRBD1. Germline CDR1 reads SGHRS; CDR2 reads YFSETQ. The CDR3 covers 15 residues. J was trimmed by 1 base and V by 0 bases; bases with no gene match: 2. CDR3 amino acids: CASSLEGARTDTQYF. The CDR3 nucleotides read TGCGCCAGCAGCTTGGAGGGGGCCCGCACAGATACGCAGTATTTT.